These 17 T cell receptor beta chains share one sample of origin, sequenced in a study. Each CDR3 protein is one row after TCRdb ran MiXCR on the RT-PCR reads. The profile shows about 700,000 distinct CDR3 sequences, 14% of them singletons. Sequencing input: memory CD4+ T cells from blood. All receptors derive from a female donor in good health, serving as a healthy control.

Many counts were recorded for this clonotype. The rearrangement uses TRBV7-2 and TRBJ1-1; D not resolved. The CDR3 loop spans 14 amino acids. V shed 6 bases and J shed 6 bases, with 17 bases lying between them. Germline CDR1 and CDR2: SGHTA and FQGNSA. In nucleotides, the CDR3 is TGTGCCAGCAGATCACGTGGGGAGGCGGCTGAAGCTTTCTTT. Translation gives CASRSRGEAAEAFF.

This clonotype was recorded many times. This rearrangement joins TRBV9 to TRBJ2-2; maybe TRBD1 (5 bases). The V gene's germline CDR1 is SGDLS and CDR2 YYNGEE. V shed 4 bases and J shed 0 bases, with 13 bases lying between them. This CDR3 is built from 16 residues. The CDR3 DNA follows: TGTGCCAGCAGCTGGGGCGGATCCGCGAACACCGGGGAGCTGTTTTTT. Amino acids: CASSWGGSANTGELFF.

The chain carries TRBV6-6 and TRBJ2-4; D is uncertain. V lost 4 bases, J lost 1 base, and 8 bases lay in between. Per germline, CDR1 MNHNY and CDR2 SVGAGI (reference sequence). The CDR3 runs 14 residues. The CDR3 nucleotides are TGTGCCAGCAGTTCCCCCGCGGCCAAAAACATTCAGTACTTC. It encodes CASSSPAAKNIQYF.

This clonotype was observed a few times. CDR3 loop: CASSLTSGLAGSNQPQHF. Here the CDR3 DNA reads TGTGCCAGCAGCCTTACTTCGGGACTGGCTGGTAGCAATCAGCCCCAGCATTTT. V is TRBV4-2 and J is TRBJ1-5; weak D call: TRBD1 (5 bases). The V gene's germline CDR1 is LGHNA and CDR2 YNFKEQ. This CDR3 is built from 18 residues. V lost 4 bases to trimming and J lost 0 bases, with 19 bases between them.

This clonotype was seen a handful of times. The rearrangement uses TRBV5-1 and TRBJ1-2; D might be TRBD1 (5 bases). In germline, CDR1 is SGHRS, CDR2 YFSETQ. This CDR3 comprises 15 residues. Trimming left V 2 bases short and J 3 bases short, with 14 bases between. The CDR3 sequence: CASSLGDSKDYGYTF. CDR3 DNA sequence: TGCGCCAGCAGCTTAGGGGACTCCAAGGACTATGGCTACACCTTC.

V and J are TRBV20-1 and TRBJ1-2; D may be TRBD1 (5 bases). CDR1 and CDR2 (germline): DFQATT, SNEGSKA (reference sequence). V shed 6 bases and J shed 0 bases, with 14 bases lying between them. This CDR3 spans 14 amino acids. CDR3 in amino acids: CSATYGASNYGYTF. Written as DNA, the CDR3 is TGCAGTGCCACATACGGGGCTTCTAACTATGGCTACACCTTC.

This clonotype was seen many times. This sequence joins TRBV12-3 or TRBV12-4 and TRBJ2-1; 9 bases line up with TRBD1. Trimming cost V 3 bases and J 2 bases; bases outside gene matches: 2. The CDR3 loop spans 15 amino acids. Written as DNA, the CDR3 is TGTGCCAGCAGTTTTACAGGGGGCGCCTACAATGAGCAGTTCTTC. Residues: CASSFTGGAYNEQFF.

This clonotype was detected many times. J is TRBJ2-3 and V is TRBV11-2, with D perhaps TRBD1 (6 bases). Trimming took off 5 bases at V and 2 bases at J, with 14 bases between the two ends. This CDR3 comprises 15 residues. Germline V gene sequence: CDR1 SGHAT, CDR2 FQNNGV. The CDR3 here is CASSPQGQNTDTQYF. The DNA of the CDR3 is TGTGCCAGCAGCCCCCAAGGACAGAACACAGATACGCAGTATTTT.

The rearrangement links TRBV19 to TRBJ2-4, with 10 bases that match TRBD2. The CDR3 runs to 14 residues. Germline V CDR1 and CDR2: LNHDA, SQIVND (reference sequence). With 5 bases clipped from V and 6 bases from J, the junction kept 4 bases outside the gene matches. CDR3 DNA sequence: TGTGCCAGTAGTGGTCTAGCGGGAGCAAACATTCAGTACTTC. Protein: CASSGLAGANIQYF.

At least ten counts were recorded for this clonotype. CDR3 protein: CASRRTGLYGYTF. Here the CDR3 DNA reads TGTGCCAGCAGACGGACAGGACTTTATGGCTACACCTTC. The chain has TRBV6-5 and TRBJ1-2; TRBD1 matches at 7 bases. CDR1 is MNHEY, CDR2 SVGAGI, per germline. The length of the CDR3 is 13 residues. The V segment lost 6 bases and the J segment 5 bases; nucleotides outside the gene matches: 6.

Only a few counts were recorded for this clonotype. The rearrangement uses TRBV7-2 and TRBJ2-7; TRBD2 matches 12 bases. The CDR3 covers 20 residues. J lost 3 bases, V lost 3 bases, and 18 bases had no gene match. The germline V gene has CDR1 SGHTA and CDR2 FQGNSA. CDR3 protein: CASSFRPFTLAGGIHYEQYF. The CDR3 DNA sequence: TGTGCCAGCAGCTTCAGACCATTCACTCTAGCGGGAGGGATTCACTACGAGCAGTACTTC.

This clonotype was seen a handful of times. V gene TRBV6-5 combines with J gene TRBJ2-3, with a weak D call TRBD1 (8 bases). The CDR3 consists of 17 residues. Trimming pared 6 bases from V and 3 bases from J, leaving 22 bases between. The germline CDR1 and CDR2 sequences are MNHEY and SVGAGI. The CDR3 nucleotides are TGTGCCAGCAGGGAGTATCCACAGGGGGGGGTGACAGATACGCAGTATTTT. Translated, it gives CASREYPQGGVTDTQYF.

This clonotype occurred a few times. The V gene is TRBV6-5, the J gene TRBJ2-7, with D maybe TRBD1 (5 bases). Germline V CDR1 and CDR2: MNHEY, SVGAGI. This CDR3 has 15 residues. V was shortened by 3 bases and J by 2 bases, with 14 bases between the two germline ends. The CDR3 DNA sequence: TGTGCCAGCAGTTATTCGACAGCCCGGCCCTACGAGCAGTACTTC. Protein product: CASSYSTARPYEQYF.

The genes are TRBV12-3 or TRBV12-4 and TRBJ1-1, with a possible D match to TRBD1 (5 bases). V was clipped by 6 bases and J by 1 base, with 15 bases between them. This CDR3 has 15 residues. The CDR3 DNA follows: TGTGCCAGCAGCCCAAGGGTCAGGGCGAACACTGAAGCTTTCTTT. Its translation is CASSPRVRANTEAFF.

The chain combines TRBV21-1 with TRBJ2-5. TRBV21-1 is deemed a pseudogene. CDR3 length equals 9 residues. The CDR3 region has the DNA TGTGCCAGCGTTCGGACCCAGTACTTC. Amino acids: CASVRTQYF.

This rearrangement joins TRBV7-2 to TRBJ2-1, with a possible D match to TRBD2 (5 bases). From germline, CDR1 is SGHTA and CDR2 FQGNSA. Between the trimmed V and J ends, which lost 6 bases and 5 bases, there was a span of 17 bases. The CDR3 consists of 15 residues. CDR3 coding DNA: TGTGCCAGCAGGGGTATGGCGGGCCTAAACAATGAGCAGTTCTTC. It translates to CASRGMAGLNNEQFF.

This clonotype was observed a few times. DNA of the CDR3: TGCGCCAGCAGCGCCTTTTCAGGGGGAAACACCGGGGAGCTGTTTTTT. Protein: CASSAFSGGNTGELFF. The genes are TRBV4-1 and TRBJ2-2; 7 bases match TRBD1. The V gene's germline CDR1 is MGHRA and CDR2 YSYEKL. The ends lost 5 bases at V and 2 bases at J; junction bases unmatched: 8. The CDR3 is made up of 16 amino acids.